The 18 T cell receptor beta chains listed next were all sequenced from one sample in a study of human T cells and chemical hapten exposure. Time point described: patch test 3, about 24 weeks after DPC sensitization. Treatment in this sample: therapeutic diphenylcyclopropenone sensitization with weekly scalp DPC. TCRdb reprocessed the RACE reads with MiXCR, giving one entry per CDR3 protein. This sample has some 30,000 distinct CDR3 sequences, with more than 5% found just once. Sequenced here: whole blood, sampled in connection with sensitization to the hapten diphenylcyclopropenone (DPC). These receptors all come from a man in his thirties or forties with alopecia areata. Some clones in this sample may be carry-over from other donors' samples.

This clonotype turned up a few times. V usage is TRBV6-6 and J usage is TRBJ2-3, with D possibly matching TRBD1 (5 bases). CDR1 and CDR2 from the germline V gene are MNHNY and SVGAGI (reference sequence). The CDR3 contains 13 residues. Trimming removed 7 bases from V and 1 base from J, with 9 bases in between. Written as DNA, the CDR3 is TGTGCCAGCACAGGGTCCGGCACAGATACGCAGTATTTT. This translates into CASTGSGTDTQYF.

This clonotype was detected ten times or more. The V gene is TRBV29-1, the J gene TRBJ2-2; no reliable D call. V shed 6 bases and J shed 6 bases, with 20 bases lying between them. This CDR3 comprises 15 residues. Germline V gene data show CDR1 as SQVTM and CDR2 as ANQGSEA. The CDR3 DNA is TGCAGCGTGAATGATAGATCGACAATCGCCGGGGAGCTGTTTTTT. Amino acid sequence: CSVNDRSTIAGELFF.

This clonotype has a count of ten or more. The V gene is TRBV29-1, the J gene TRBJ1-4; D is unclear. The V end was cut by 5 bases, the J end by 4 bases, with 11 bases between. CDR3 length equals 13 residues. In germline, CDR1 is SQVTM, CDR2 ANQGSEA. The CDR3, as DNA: TGCAGCGTTCGGACGTACGGTAATGAAAAACTGTTTTTT. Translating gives CSVRTYGNEKLFF.

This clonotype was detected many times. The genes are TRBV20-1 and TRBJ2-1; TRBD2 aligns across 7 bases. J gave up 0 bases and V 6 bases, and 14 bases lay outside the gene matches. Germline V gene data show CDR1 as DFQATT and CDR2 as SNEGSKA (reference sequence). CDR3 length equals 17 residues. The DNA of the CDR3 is TGCAGTGCACCGGTCGGGGGGTCCGGGTCCTCCTACAATGAGCAGTTCTTC. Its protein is CSAPVGGSGSSYNEQFF.

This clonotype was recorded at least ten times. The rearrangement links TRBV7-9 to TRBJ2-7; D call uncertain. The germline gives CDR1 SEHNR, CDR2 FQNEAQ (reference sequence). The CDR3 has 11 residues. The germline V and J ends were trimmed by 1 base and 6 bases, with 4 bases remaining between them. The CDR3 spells CASSLGPEQYF. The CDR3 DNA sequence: TGTGCCAGCAGCTTAGGGCCCGAGCAGTACTTC.

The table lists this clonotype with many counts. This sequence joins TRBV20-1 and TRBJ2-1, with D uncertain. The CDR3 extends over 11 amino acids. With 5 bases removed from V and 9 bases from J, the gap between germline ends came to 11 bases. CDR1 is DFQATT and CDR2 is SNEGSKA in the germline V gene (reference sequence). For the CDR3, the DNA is TGCAGTGCTCCTATAGTAGCTGAGCAGTTCTTC. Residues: CSAPIVAEQFF.

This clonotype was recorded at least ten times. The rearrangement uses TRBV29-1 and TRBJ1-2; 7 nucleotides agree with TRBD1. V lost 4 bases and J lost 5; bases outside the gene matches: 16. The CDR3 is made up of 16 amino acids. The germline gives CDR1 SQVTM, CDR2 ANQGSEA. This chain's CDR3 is CSVASFGQGEKYGYTF. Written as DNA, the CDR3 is TGCAGCGTTGCGAGTTTCGGGCAGGGGGAAAAGTATGGCTACACCTTC.

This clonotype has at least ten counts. As DNA, the CDR3 is TGCAGTGCTCAAGACGGTGCCACTAATGAAAAACTGTTTTTT. Residues: CSAQDGATNEKLFF. The chain uses TRBV20-1 and TRBJ1-4; D is uncertain. The CDR3 is 14 residues long. Germline lookup yields CDR1 DFQATT and CDR2 SNEGSKA (reference sequence). Trimming pared 5 bases from V and 2 bases from J, leaving 12 bases between.

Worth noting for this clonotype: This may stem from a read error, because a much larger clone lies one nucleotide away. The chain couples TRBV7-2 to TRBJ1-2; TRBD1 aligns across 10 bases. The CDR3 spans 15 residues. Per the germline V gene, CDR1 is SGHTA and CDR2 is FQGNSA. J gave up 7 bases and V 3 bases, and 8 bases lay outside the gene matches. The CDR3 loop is CASSFGDRGGGGYTF. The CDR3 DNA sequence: TGTGCCAGCAGCTTTGGGGACAGGGGAGGAGGTGGCTACACCTTC.

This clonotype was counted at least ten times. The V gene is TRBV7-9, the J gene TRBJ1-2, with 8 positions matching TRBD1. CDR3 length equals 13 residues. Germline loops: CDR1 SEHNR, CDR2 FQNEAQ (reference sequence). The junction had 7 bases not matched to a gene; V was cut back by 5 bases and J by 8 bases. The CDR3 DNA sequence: TGTGCCAGCAGCCCCTGGACAGGGAAGGGCTACACCTTC. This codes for CASSPWTGKGYTF. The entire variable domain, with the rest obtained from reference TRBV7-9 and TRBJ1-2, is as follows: DTGVSQNPRHKITKRGQNVTFRCDPISEHNRLYWYRQTLGQGPEFLTYFQNEAQLEKSRLLSDRFSAERPKGSFSTLEIQRTEQGDSAMYLCASSPWTGKGYTFGSGTRLTVV.

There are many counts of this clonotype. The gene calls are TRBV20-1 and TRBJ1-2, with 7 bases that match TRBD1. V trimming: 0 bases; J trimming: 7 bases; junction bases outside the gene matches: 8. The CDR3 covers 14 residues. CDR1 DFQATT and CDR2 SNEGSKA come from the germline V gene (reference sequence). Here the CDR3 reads CSARETGLQAGYTF. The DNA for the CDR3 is TGCAGTGCTAGAGAGACAGGGCTCCAAGCTGGCTACACCTTC.

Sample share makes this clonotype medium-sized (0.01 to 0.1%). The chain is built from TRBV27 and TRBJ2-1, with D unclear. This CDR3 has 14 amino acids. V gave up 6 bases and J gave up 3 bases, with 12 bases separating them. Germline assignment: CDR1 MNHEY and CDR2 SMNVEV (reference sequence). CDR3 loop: CASSIVSGYNEQFF. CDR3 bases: TGTGCCAGCAGCATAGTGTCGGGCTACAATGAGCAGTTCTTC.

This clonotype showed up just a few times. DNA for the CDR3: TGTGCCAGCAGACGCACTAGCGGGGGCCCCACAGATACGCAGTATTTT. Translation gives CASRRTSGGPTDTQYF. The chain links TRBV6-5 to TRBJ2-3; 11 nucleotides match TRBD2. Germline CDR1 and CDR2: MNHEY and SVGAGI. With V trimmed by 6 bases and J by 2 bases, 7 bases remained unmatched. CDR3 length: 16 amino acids.

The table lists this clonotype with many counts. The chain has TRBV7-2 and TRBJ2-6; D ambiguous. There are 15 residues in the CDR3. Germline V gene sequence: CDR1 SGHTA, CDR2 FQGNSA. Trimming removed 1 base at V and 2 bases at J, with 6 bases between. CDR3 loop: CASSLGAAGANVLTF. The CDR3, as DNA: TGTGCCAGCAGCTTAGGGGCAGCTGGGGCCAACGTCCTGACTTTC.

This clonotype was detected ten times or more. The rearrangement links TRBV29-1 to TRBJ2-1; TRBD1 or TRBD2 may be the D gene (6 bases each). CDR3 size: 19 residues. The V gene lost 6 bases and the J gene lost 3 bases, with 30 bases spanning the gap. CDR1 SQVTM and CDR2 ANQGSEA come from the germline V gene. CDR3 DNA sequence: TGCAGCGTCCCCCAGGAGGGGGGTTTATTCGGTTTATTCTACAATGAGCAGTTCTTC. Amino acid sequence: CSVPQEGGLFGLFYNEQFF.

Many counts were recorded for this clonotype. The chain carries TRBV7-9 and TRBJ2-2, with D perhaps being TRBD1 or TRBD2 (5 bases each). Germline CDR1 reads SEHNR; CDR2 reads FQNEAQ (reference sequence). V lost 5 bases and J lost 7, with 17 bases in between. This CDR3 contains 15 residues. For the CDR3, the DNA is TGTGCCAGCAGCCGGGACGGACCTAAGGGCGGGGAGCTGTTTTTT. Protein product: CASSRDGPKGGELFF.

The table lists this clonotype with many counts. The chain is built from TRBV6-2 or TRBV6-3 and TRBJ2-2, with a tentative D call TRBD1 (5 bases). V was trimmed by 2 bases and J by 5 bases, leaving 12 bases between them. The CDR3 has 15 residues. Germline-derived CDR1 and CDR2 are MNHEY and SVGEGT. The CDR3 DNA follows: TGTGCCAGCAGTTACGGGGCTATCGGAACCGGGGAGCTGTTTTTT. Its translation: CASSYGAIGTGELFF.

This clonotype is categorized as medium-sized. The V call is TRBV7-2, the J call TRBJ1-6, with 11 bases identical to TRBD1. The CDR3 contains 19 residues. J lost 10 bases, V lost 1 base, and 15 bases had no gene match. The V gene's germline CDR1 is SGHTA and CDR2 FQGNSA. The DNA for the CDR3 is TGTGCCAGCAGCTTAGGTCCCGGACAGGGGGCTACCAGAGGATCACCCCTCCACTTT. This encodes CASSLGPGQGATRGSPLHF.